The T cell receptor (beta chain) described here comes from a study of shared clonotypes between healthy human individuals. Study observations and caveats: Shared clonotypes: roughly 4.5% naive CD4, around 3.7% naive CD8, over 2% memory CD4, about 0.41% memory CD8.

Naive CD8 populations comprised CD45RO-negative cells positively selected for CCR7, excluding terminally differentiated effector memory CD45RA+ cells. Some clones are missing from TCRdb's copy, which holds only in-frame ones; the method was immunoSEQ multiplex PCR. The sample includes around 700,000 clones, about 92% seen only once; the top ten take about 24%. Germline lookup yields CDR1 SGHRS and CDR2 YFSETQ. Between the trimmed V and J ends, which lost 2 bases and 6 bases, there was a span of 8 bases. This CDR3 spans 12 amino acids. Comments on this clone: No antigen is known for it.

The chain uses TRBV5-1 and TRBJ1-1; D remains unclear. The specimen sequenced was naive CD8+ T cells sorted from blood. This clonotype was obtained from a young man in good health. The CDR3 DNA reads TGCGCCAGCAGCTTCTCCAAGTCTGAAGCTTTCTTT. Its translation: CASSFSKSEAFF.